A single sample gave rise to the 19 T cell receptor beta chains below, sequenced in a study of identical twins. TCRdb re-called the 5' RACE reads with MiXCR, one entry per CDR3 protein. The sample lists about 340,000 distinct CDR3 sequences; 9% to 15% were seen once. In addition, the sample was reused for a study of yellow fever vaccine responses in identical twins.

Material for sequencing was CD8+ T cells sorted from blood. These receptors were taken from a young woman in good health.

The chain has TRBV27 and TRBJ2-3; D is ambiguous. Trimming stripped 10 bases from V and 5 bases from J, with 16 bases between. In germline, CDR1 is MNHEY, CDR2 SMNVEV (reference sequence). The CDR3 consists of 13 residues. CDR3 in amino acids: CATRIAWRDTQYF. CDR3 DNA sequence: TGTGCCACCCGAATCGCATGGCGAGATACGCAGTATTTT.

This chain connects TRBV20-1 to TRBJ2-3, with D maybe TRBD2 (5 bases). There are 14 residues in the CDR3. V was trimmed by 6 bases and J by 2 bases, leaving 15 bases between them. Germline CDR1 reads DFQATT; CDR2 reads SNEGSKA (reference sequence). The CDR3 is CSALPGRYTDTQYF. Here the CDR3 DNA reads TGCAGTGCACTCCCGGGAAGATACACAGATACGCAGTATTTT.

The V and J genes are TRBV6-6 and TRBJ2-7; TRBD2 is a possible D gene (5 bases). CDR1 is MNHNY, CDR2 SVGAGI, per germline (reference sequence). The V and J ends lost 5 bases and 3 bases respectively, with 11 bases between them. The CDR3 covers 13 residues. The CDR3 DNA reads TGTGCCAGCAGTGAGAAAGAGGGCTACGAGCAGTACGTC. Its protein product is CASSEKEGYEQYV.

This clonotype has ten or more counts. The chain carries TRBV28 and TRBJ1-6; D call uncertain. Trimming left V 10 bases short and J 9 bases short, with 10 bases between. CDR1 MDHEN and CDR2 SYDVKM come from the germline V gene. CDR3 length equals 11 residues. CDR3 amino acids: CATSVGSPLHF. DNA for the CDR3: TGTGCCACTAGCGTGGGTTCACCCCTCCACTTT. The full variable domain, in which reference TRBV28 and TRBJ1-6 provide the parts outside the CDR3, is DVKVTQSSRYLVKRTGEKVFLECVQDMDHENMFWYRQDPGLGLRLIYFSYDVKMKEKGDIPEGYSVSREKKERFSLILESASTNQTSMYLCATSVGSPLHFGNGTRLTVT.

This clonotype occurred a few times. CDR3: CASSEGGGQYNEQFF. CDR3 DNA sequence: TGTGCCAGCAGTGAAGGCGGGGGGCAATACAATGAGCAGTTCTTC. The J gene is TRBJ2-1, the V gene TRBV2; TRBD2 matches at 8 bases. The length of the CDR3 is 15 residues. The germline gives CDR1 SNHLY, CDR2 FYNNEI. V was clipped by 1 base and J by 4 bases; unmatched bases: 3. Full variable domain (missing parts from reference TRBV2 and TRBJ2-1): EPEVTQTPSHQVTQMGQEVILRCVPISNHLYFYWYRQILGQKVEFLVSFYNNEISEKSEIFDDQFSVERPDGSNFTLKIRSTKLEDSAMYFCASSEGGGQYNEQFFGPGTRLTVL.

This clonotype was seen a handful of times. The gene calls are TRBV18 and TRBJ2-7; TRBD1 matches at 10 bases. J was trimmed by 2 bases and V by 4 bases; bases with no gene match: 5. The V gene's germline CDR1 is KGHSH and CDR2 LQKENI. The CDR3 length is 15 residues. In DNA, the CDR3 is TGTGCCAGCTCACAGAGGACAGGGGGAACCTACGAGCAGTACGTC. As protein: CASSQRTGGTYEQYV.

This CDR3 is CASSSTGPVAIRYEQYF. The CDR3 DNA reads as TGTGCCAGCAGTTCCACCGGCCCCGTGGCAATTCGATACGAGCAGTACTTC. The chain combines TRBV28 with TRBJ2-7; no reliable D call. The CDR3 has 17 residues. V was clipped by 4 bases and J by 4 bases, with 23 bases between them. The germline V gene encodes CDR1 MDHEN and CDR2 SYDVKM.

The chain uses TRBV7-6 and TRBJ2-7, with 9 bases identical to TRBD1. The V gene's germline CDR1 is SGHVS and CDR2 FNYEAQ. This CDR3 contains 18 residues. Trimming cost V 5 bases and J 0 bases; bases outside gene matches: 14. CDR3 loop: CASSAGTGKHHNSYEQYF. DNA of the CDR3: TGTGCCAGCAGCGCAGGGACAGGGAAACACCATAACTCCTACGAGCAGTACTTC. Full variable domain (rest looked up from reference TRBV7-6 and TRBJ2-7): GAGVSQSPRYKVTKRGQDVALRCDPISGHVSLYWYRQALGQGPEFLTYFNYEAQQDKSGLPNDRFSAERPEGSISTLTIQRTEQRDSAMYRCASSAGTGKHHNSYEQYFGPGTRLTVT.

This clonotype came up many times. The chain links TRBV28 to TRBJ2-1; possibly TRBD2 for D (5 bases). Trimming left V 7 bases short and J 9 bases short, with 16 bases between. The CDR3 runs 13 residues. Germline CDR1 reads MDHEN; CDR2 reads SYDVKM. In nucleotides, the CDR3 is TGTGCCAGCACCGCAAACGGGGTGAGTGAGCAGTTCTTC. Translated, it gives CASTANGVSEQFF.

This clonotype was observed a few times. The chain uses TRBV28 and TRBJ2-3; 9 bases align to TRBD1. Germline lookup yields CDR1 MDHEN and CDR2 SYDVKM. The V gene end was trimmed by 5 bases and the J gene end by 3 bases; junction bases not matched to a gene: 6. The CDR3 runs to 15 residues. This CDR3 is CASSLPGTGTDTQYF. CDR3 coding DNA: TGTGCCAGCAGTCTACCCGGGACAGGGACAGATACGCAGTATTTT.

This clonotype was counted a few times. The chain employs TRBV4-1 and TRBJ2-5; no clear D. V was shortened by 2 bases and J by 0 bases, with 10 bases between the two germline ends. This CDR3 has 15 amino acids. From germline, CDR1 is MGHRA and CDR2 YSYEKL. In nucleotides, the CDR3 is TGCGCCAGCAGCCAAACGGTTAGACACCAAGAGACCCAGTACTTC. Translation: CASSQTVRHQETQYF.

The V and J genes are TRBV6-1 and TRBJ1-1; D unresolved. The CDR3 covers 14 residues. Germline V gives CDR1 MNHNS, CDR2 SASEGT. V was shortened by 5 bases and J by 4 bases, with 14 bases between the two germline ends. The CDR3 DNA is TGTGCCAGCAGTAGGACGGCCGAGGGCACTGAAGCTTTCTTT. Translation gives CASSRTAEGTEAFF.

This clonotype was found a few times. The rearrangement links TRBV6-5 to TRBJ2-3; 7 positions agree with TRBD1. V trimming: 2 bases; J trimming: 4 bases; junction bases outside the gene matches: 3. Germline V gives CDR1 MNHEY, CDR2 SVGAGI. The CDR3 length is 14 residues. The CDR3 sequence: CASSYRGRADTQYF. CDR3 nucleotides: TGTGCCAGCAGTTACAGGGGGCGAGCAGATACGCAGTATTTT.

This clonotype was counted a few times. The CDR3 sequence: CASSEGTPWDEQFF. The CDR3 nucleotides read TGTGCCAGCAGTGAAGGGACACCGTGGGATGAGCAGTTCTTC. The rearrangement joins TRBV2 to TRBJ2-1; perhaps TRBD1 as D (5 bases). The CDR3 is made up of 14 amino acids. V was trimmed by 1 base and J by 8 bases, leaving 12 bases between them. Looked up from germline, CDR1 is SNHLY and CDR2 is FYNNEI.

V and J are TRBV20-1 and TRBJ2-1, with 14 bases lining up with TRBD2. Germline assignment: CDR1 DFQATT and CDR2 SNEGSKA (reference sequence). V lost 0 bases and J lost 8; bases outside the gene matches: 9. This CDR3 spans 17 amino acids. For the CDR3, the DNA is TGCAGTGCTAGAGATCTTTCCGGGACTAGCGGGAGTTATGAGCAGTTCTTC. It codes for CSARDLSGTSGSYEQFF.

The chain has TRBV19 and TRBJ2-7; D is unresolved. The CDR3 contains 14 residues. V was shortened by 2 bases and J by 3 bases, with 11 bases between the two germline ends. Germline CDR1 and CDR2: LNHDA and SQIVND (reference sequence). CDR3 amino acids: CASSIRRRYYEQYV. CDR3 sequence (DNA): TGTGCCAGTAGTATAAGGAGACGTTACTACGAGCAGTACGTC.

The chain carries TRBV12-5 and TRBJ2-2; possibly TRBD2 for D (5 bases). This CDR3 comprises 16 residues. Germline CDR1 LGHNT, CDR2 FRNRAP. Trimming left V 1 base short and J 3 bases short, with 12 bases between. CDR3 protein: CASGLAEGADTGELFF. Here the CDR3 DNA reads TGTGCTAGTGGTTTGGCTGAGGGCGCCGACACCGGGGAGCTGTTTTTT.

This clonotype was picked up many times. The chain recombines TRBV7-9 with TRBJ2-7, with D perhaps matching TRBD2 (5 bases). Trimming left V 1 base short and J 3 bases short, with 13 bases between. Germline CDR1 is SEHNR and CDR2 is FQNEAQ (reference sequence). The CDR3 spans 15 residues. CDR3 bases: TGTGCCAGCAGCTTAGATCAAGCGGCAGACTACGAGCAGTACTTC. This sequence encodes CASSLDQAADYEQYF. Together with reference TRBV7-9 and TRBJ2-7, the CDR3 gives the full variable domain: DTGVSQNPRHKITKRGQNVTFRCDPISEHNRLYWYRQTLGQGPEFLTYFQNEAQLEKSRLLSDRFSAERPKGSFSTLEIQRTEQGDSAMYLCASSLDQAADYEQYFGPGTRLTVT.

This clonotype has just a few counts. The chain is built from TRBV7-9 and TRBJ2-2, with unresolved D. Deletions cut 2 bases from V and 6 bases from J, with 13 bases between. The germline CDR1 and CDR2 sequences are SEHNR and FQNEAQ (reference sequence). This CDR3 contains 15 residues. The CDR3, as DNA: TGTGCCAGCAGCTTATCCAACTTCGGTGCCGGGGAGCTGTTTTTT. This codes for CASSLSNFGAGELFF.